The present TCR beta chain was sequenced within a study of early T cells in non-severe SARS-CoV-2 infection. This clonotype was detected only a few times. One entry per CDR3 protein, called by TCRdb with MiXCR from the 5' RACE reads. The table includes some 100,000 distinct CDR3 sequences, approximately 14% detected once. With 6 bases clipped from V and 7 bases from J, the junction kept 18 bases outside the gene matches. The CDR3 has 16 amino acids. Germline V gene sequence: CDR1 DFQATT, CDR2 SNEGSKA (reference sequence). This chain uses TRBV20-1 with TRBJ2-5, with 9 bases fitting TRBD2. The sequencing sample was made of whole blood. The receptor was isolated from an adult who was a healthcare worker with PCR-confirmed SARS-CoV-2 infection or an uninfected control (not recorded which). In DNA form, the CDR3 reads TGCAGTGCCGACACTACTAGCGGGCATAGCTGGGGGACCCAGTACTTC. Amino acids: CSADTTSGHSWGTQYF.